These T cell receptor beta chains were read from a single sample in a study of T cells after yellow fever vaccination. TCRdb used MiXCR to reprocess the 5' RACE reads, holding one entry per CDR3 protein. The sample carries around 230,000 distinct CDR3 sequences, approximately 6.7% recorded once. The sample was CD4+ T cells sorted from PBMCs, taken on the day of the yellow fever booster vaccination. The receptors here all came from a man in his thirties or forties who received the YFV17D yellow fever vaccine. The CDR3 runs from the conserved cysteine through the conserved F or W. The D gene is left open where the match is weak. Rows may omit the clone size; those that give it use once, few, many or a size class.

v_call,clone_size,d_call,cdr3_length,j_call,cdr3_nt,cdr3_aa
TRBV7-9,-,TRBD1,16,TRBJ2-1,TGTGCCAGCAGCTTAACGCGACAGGGGTCTCGCAATGAGCAGTTCTTC,CASSLTRQGSRNEQFF
TRBV18,many,-,16,TRBJ2-5,TGTGCCAGCTCAGCCCCCTCGGCCCCCTATGGGGGGACCCAGTACTTC,CASSAPSAPYGGTQYF
TRBV7-2,many,-,12,TRBJ2-7,TGTGCCAGCGGGTCCGGGACCTACGAGCAGTACTTC,CASGSGTYEQYF
TRBV7-2,few,-,14,TRBJ2-1,TGTGCCAGCAGCTTGGGCTACCTGAGGGATGAGCAGTTCTTC,CASSLGYLRDEQFF
TRBV4-3,few,-,13,TRBJ2-3,TGCGCCAGCAGCCAAGAATCCGGGAGTACGCAGTATTTT,CASSQESGSTQYF
TRBV7-9,many,-,13,TRBJ2-2,TGTGCCAGCATCCTGGGGGGCACCGGGGAGCTGTTTTTT,CASILGGTGELFF
TRBV10-3,-,-,15,TRBJ2-7,TGTGCCATCAGCCCAAGTAATTTACAGGGATGGGAGCAGTACTTC,CAISPSNLQGWEQYF
TRBV4-3,many,-,17,TRBJ2-7,TGCGCCAGCAGCCAAGCGGGTTCAGCGTTGTGGGCCTACGAGCAGTACTTC,CASSQAGSALWAYEQYF
TRBV29-1,many,-,13,TRBJ1-3,TGCAGCGTTGGAGACGGCTCTGGAAACACCATATATTTT,CSVGDGSGNTIYF
TRBV7-9,-,-,15,TRBJ2-5,TGTGCCAGCAGCTTAGGGCCTTCCCGCCAAGAGACCCAGTACTTC,CASSLGPSRQETQYF
TRBV20-1,many,TRBD1,12,TRBJ2-3,TGCAGTGCGAGACAGGGTCCAGATACGCAGTATTTT,CSARQGPDTQYF
TRBV5-4,few,TRBD2,15,TRBJ2-7,TGTGCCAGCAGCGATATAGGCGGGAGAACTTACGAGCAGTACTTC,CASSDIGGRTYEQYF
TRBV15,many,-,14,TRBJ2-3,TGTGCCACCAGCAGAGGACAGGGCACAGATACGCAGTATTTT,CATSRGQGTDTQYF
TRBV20-1,few,-,14,TRBJ2-2,TGCAGTGCTAGAGTTCAGGGCGGCACCGGGGAGCTGTTTTTT,CSARVQGGTGELFF
TRBV6-5,many,-,15,TRBJ2-1,TGTGCCAGCAGTTTAATGGGGGGACAGATCAATGAGCAGTTCTTC,CASSLMGGQINEQFF
TRBV5-1,-,-,14,TRBJ1-5,TGCGCCAGCAGCGTCGGGGGGATGGGGCAGCCCCAGCATTTT,CASSVGGMGQPQHF
TRBV7-8,many,-,18,TRBJ2-6,TGTGCCAGCAGCCAAGCTTTTGCGGGACTTGTTGGGGCCAACGTCCTGACTTTC,CASSQAFAGLVGANVLTF
TRBV7-2,few,-,15,TRBJ2-7,TGTGCCAGCAGCTCCAGAGGCTCAGGGGCCTACGAGCAGTACTTC,CASSSRGSGAYEQYF
TRBV6-1,many,-,12,TRBJ2-3,TGTGCCAGCAGTGAACGGGTGGATACGCAGTATTTT,CASSERVDTQYF
TRBV3-1,many,TRBD1,16,TRBJ2-1,TGTGCCAGCAGCCAGGGGACAGGGGGCGGGTACAATGAGCAGTTCTTC,CASSQGTGGGYNEQFF
TRBV20-1,few,-,13,TRBJ2-1,TGCAGTGCGCGGGGCGGGAACTACAATGAGCAGTTCTTC,CSARGGNYNEQFF
TRBV14,-,-,15,TRBJ1-2,TGTGCCAGCAGCGAATTTCGGGGCTCGGGCTATGGCTACACCTTC,CASSEFRGSGYGYTF
TRBV10-2,-,TRBD2,14,TRBJ2-7,TGCGCCAGCACTATGGGCGGCGGGGGAACCGAGCAGTACTTC,CASTMGGGGTEQYF
TRBV12-3/TRBV12-4,-,TRBD1,14,TRBJ1-1,TGTGCCAGCAAACCTGTACAGGGGGCGACTGAAGCTTTCTTT,CASKPVQGATEAFF
TRBV30,-,TRBD1,11,TRBJ2-5,TGTGCCTGGAGTTACAGGGGGACCCAGTACTTC,CAWSYRGTQYF
TRBV28,many,-,14,TRBJ2-1,TGTGCCAGCAGTCCCCCCCCGGGGCCCCGGGAGCAGTTCTTC,CASSPPPGPREQFF
TRBV12-3/TRBV12-4,many,-,16,TRBJ1-3,TGTGCCAGCAGTGAAACAGGTCGTCTCTCTGGAAACACCATATATTTT,CASSETGRLSGNTIYF
TRBV12-3/TRBV12-4,-,TRBD1,15,TRBJ2-2,TGTGCCAGTCCCCGGGACAGGGGTACCACCGGGGAGCTGTTTTTT,CASPRDRGTTGELFF
TRBV3-1,many,TRBD1,15,TRBJ2-1,TGTGCCAGCAGCCTAGGGGGACAGGGGGCCGATGAGCAGTTCTTC,CASSLGGQGADEQFF
TRBV7-2,many,-,14,TRBJ2-7,TGTGCCAGCACCTCCGGGACGGGATCCTACGAGCAGTACTTC,CASTSGTGSYEQYF
TRBV29-1,-,-,12,TRBJ2-7,TGCAGCGTTGAAGCGAGCTCCTACGAGCAGTACTTC,CSVEASSYEQYF
TRBV6-1,-,-,18,TRBJ1-1,TGTGCCAGCAGTGAAGCGCGGGGGTCGGGCCCGGGGAACACTGAAGCTTTCTTT,CASSEARGSGPGNTEAFF
TRBV6-2/TRBV6-3,-,TRBD2,14,TRBJ2-1,TGTGCCAGCAGTACCGGACTAGCGAACAATGAGCAGTTCTTC,CASSTGLANNEQFF
TRBV20-1,few,-,12,TRBJ2-7,TGCAGTCCCTCCCCGAGCTCCTACGAGCAGTACTTC,CSPSPSSYEQYF
TRBV12-3/TRBV12-4,-,-,14,TRBJ2-2,TGTGCCAGCAGTTTGGGCGGCGCCGGCGGGGAGCTGTTTTTT,CASSLGGAGGELFF
TRBV12-3/TRBV12-4,many,TRBD1,13,TRBJ1-5,TGTGCCAGCAGTCGGACAGGGCGTCAGCCCCAGCATTTT,CASSRTGRQPQHF
TRBV20-1,few,-,14,TRBJ1-5,TGCAGTGCTAGAGCGGGAACACCCCCTCAGCCCCAGCATTTT,CSARAGTPPQPQHF
TRBV28,few,TRBD1,14,TRBJ2-7,TGTGCCAGCAGGACGGGACAGGGACTCTACGAGCAGTACTTC,CASRTGQGLYEQYF
TRBV5-1,-,TRBD2,15,TRBJ2-1,TGCGCCAGCAGCCCTATGAGCGGGAACTACAATGAGCAGTTCTTC,CASSPMSGNYNEQFF
TRBV29-1,many,TRBD1,15,TRBJ2-1,TGCAGCGTTGCGAATCCCAGGACAGGGTCGAATGAGCAGTTCTTC,CSVANPRTGSNEQFF
TRBV20-1,-,-,14,TRBJ1-5,TGCAGTGCCCGGGGCCCGGGGGTAGTACAGCCCCAGCATTTT,CSARGPGVVQPQHF
TRBV5-1,few,-,15,TRBJ2-7,TGCGCCAGCAGCCACCAGGGTAGCGGTAACTACGAGCAGTACTTC,CASSHQGSGNYEQYF
TRBV9,few,TRBD2,15,TRBJ2-5,TGTGCCAGCAGCGTGGGACTAGCGGGATCGGAGACCCAGTACTTC,CASSVGLAGSETQYF
TRBV12-5,few,-,14,TRBJ1-1,TGTGCTAGTGGCGCTGAAACCGGCAGCCTTGAAGCTTTCTTT,CASGAETGSLEAFF
TRBV6-1,-,TRBD1,13,TRBJ2-5,TGTGCCAGCTTTTCGACAGGGGAAAAGACCCAGTACTTC,CASFSTGEKTQYF
TRBV5-1,few,TRBD2,14,TRBJ2-3,TGCGCCAGCAGCTATGGGACTAGTACAGATACGCAGTATTTT,CASSYGTSTDTQYF
TRBV20-1,few,-,15,TRBJ1-1,TGCAGTGCTAGCGTACCGTTATTCATGAACACTGAAGCTTTCTTT,CSASVPLFMNTEAFF
TRBV13,-,-,16,TRBJ2-3,TGTGCCAACAGTCTGGGGCTAGCGTTAACCACAGATACGCAGTATTTT,CANSLGLALTTDTQYF
TRBV2,-,TRBD2,17,TRBJ2-2,TGTGCCATCAGCTCTAATAGCGGGAGGGTATCGGCCGGGGAGCTGTTTTTT,CAISSNSGRVSAGELFF
TRBV11-1,few,TRBD1,18,TRBJ2-5,TGTGCCAGCAGCAAGGGGCAGGGGGCCCAATATGGTTTTGAGACCCAGTACTTC,CASSKGQGAQYGFETQYF
TRBV20-1,many,TRBD2,14,TRBJ2-3,TGCAGTGGGGCCGGGACTACCATCATGGGTACGCAGTATTTT,CSGAGTTIMGTQYF
TRBV20-1,many,-,15,TRBJ1-4,TGCAGTGCTAGAGACAGGGGAGTCTCTAATGAAAAACTGTTTTTT,CSARDRGVSNEKLFF
TRBV5-1,many,TRBD1,14,TRBJ2-5,TGCGCCAGCAGCCGAGACAGGGCGCAAGAGACCCAGTACTTC,CASSRDRAQETQYF
TRBV20-1,few,-,13,TRBJ1-2,TGCAGTGCGCGATGGGACAAATTCTATGGCTACACCTTC,CSARWDKFYGYTF
TRBV6-2/TRBV6-3,few,TRBD2,15,TRBJ2-3,TGTGCCAGCAGACTAGCGGGGTGGACCACAGATACGCAGTATTTT,CASRLAGWTTDTQYF